This is a list of T cell receptor beta chains from one sample in a study of blood T cell repertoires in COVID-19. Method: immunoSEQ multiplex PCR; TCRdb's copy keeps in-frame clones and lacks some. The sample lists more than 250,000 clones, roughly 90% occurring once. The sequenced sample was peripheral blood. These TCRs come from a man younger than 35 who had recovered from COVID-19. CDR3s include the opening cysteine and the closing phenylalanine or tryptophan. Fields, in order: J gene, clone size, D gene, V gene, CDR3 protein, CDR3 DNA. The D gene is left open where the match is weak. Size values are once, few and many counts, or a class for expanded clones, and some rows have none.

TRBJ1-5 | few | TRBD1 | TRBV12-5 | CASGPQGSNQPQHF | TGTGCTAGTGGTCCACAGGGGAGCAATCAGCCCCAGCATTTT
TRBJ1-5 | . | . | TRBV30 | CAWSAIHSNQPQHF | TGTGCCTGGAGTGCCATTCATAGCAATCAGCCCCAGCATTTT
TRBJ2-7 | once | TRBD2 | TRBV5-1 | CASSLPLAGGPIHEQYF | TGCGCCAGCAGCCTTCCACTAGCGGGAGGGCCTATCCACGAGCAGTACTTC
TRBJ1-6 | . | . | TRBV9 | CASSSGSDNSPLHF | TGTGCCAGCTCCTCGGGATCTGATAATTCACCCCTCCACTTT
TRBJ2-7 | . | . | TRBV3-1/TRBV3-2 | CASRRQGSDEQYF | TGTGCCAGCAGAAGGCAGGGATCCGACGAGCAGTACTTC
TRBJ1-1 | . | TRBD1 | TRBV27 | CASSGQGITEAFF | TGTGCCAGCAGCGGACAGGGCATCACTGAAGCTTTCTTT
TRBJ1-1 | . | . | TRBV4-3 | CATAYGQSTEAFF | TGCGCTACAGCATACGGACAGTCCACTGAAGCTTTCTTT
TRBJ2-1 | . | . | TRBV18 | CASSPPPGDPYNEQFF | TGTGCCAGCTCACCACCTCCGGGGGACCCCTACAATGAGCAGTTCTTC
TRBJ2-7 | few | . | TRBV6-6 | CASSYSPDYPYEQYF | TGTGCCAGCAGTTACTCCCCTGACTACCCCTACGAGCAGTACTTC
TRBJ2-3 | . | TRBD1 | TRBV7-8 | CASRERTGSTDTQYF | TGTGCCAGCCGCGAAAGGACAGGGAGCACAGATACGCAGTATTTT
TRBJ2-5 | . | TRBD2 | TRBV7-2 | CASSSGTSGETQYF | TGTGCCAGCAGCTCCGGGACTAGCGGAGAGACCCAGTACTTC
TRBJ2-7 | . | TRBD2 | TRBV6-5 | CASSYGEGRSYEQYF | TGTGCCAGCAGTTACGGGGAGGGAAGATCTTACGAGCAGTACTTC
TRBJ1-3 | once | TRBD1 | TRBV6-5 | CGEDRGKLSGNTIYF | TGTGGGGAGGACAGGGGCAAACTCTCTGGAAACACCATATATTTT
TRBJ2-7 | . | . | TRBV12-3/TRBV12-4 | CASSPSQYEQYF | TGTGCCAGCAGCCCGAGTCAATACGAGCAGTACTTC
TRBJ2-1 | . | . | TRBV6-5 | CASSYSTGLSYNEQFF | TGTGCCAGCAGTTACTCAACAGGGCTTTCATACAATGAGCAGTTCTTC
TRBJ2-7 | . | TRBD1 | TRBV11-2 | CASSLEGQLFKPDYEQYF | TGTGCCAGCAGCCTAGAGGGACAGCTTTTTAAACCGGACTACGAGCAGTACTTC
TRBJ1-6 | . | . | TRBV27 | CASSSPSRGNSPLHF | TGTGCCAGCAGTTCCCCTTCTCGAGGTAATTCACCCCTCCACTTT
TRBJ1-5 | few | TRBD1 | TRBV9 | CASSTPDRGFNQPQHF | TGTGCCAGCAGCACCCCGGACAGGGGGTTCAATCAGCCCCAGCATTTT
TRBJ2-3 | . | . | TRBV11-3 | CASARAGGTDTQYF | TGTGCCAGCGCTCGGGCAGGGGGCACAGATACGCAGTATTTT
TRBJ2-7 | . | . | TRBV19 | CASSSLGTSYEQYF | TGTGCCAGTAGTTCTTTAGGGACTTCCTACGAGCAGTACTTC
TRBJ2-1 | . | TRBD2 | TRBV2 | CAGGASGYNEQFF | TGTGCCGGGGGGGCTAGCGGGTACAATGAGCAGTTCTTC
TRBJ2-7 | . | . | TRBV6-5 | CASSYSRQGRTAEQYF | TGTGCCAGCAGTTACTCGCGGCAGGGTAGAACCGCCGAGCAGTACTTC
TRBJ1-1 | . | . | TRBV5-1 | CASSLVQGLNTEAFF | TGCGCCAGCAGCTTGGTGCAGGGTTTGAACACTGAAGCTTTCTTT
TRBJ2-1 | once | . | TRBV30 | CAWSGRGPNEQFF | TGTGCCTGGAGTGGAAGGGGCCCAAATGAGCAGTTCTTC
TRBJ2-7 | . | . | TRBV3-1/TRBV3-2 | CASSYNRERYEQYF | TGTGCCAGCAGCTATAACAGGGAACGCTACGAGCAGTACTTC
TRBJ1-2 | . | . | TRBV25-1 | CASRGGGGYTF | TGTGCCAGCAGGGGAGGCGGCGGCTACACCTTC
TRBJ1-5 | . | . | TRBV5-1 | CASSLDRGNQPQHF | TGCGCCAGCAGCTTGGACAGGGGCAATCAGCCCCAGCATTTT
TRBJ2-5 | . | TRBD1 | TRBV10-3 | CAIRPSPPVRTGSEGTQYF | TGTGCCATCAGGCCCTCGCCTCCCGTACGGACAGGGAGTGAGGGGACCCAGTACTTC
TRBJ1-5 | . | . | TRBV29-1 | CSVEEGGGQPQHF | TGCAGCGTTGAAGAAGGGGGTGGTCAGCCCCAGCATTTT
TRBJ2-7 | . | . | TRBV4-3 | CASSQGAGSYEQYF | TGCGCCAGCAGCCAAGGGGCGGGCTCCTACGAGCAGTACTTC
TRBJ2-5 | . | . | TRBV7-2 | CASSFEGVGTTQETQYF | TGTGCCAGCAGCTTCGAGGGGGTGGGGACTACTCAGGAGACCCAGTACTTC
TRBJ2-5 | . | TRBD1 | TRBV9 | CASSPSRDRGETQYF | TGTGCCAGCAGCCCCTCCCGGGACAGGGGCGAGACCCAGTACTTC
TRBJ1-6 | . | . | TRBV5-5 | CASSLAGLENNSPLHF | TGTGCCAGCAGCTTGGCAGGGCTCGAGAATAATTCACCCCTCCACTTT
TRBJ1-1 | . | . | TRBV27 | CASSAKPEGEAFF | TGTGCCAGCAGTGCAAAACCGGAGGGGGAAGCTTTCTTT
TRBJ1-1 | . | . | TRBV6-5 | CASSLMRENTEAFF | TGTGCCAGCTCCCTTATGAGGGAGAACACTGAAGCTTTCTTT
TRBJ1-6 | . | TRBD1 | TRBV25-1 | CASSEEQGAPLHF | TGTGCCAGCAGTGAAGAACAGGGGGCACCCCTCCACTTT
TRBJ2-1 | . | . | TRBV6-2/TRBV6-3 | CASSKDYYIEQFF | TGTGCCAGCAGCAAGGACTACTACATTGAGCAGTTCTTC
TRBJ1-1 | . | TRBD1 | TRBV18 | CASSRITGGDTEAFF | TGTGCCAGCTCACGGATTACAGGGGGGGACACTGAAGCTTTCTTT
TRBJ2-2 | . | TRBD1 | TRBV7-8 | CASFPGQDTGELFF | TGTGCCAGCTTCCCGGGACAGGACACCGGGGAGCTGTTTTTT
TRBJ1-3 | . | . | TRBV2 | CASRREAISGNTIYF | TGTGCCAGCAGGAGAGAGGCTATCTCTGGAAACACCATATATTTT
TRBJ1-4 | . | TRBD1 | TRBV9 | CASSEEGATNEKLFF | TGTGCCAGCAGCGAGGAGGGGGCCACTAATGAAAAACTGTTTTTT
TRBJ1-1 | . | TRBD1 | TRBV3-1/TRBV3-2 | CASSQDTGGGTEAFF | TGTGCCAGCAGCCAGGATACAGGGGGCGGGACTGAAGCTTTCTTT
TRBJ1-3 | . | . | TRBV3-1/TRBV3-2 | CASSHRGDTNTIYF | TGTGCCAGCAGCCACAGGGGAGACACGAACACCATATATTTT
TRBJ2-1 | . | . | TRBV7-9 | CASSFPFGGRNEQFF | TGTGCCAGCAGCTTTCCCTTTGGCGGGCGGAATGAGCAGTTCTTC
TRBJ1-1 | . | TRBD1 | TRBV2 | CASRTGENTEAFF | TGTGCCAGCAGGACAGGGGAGAACACTGAAGCTTTCTTT
TRBJ1-2 | . | . | TRBV6-5 | CASNKEYYGYTF | TGTGCCAGCAATAAGGAGTACTATGGCTACACCTTC
TRBJ2-1 | . | . | TRBV20-1 | CSASGWSSYNEQFF | TGCAGTGCTAGTGGCTGGAGCTCCTACAATGAGCAGTTCTTC
TRBJ1-3 | . | TRBD1 | TRBV7-9 | CASSLGQGTSVGNTIYF | TGTGCCAGCAGCTTAGGACAGGGGACCTCCGTTGGAAACACCATATATTTT
TRBJ1-2 | . | . | TRBV6-5 | CASRKEVQGNYGYTF | TGTGCCAGCAGAAAAGAGGTCCAGGGGAACTATGGCTACACCTTC